This T cell receptor beta chain is from a study of T cells expressing NK-cell markers. Study information: The study sequenced eight donors, seven HCMV-seropositive and one seronegative. Study results and limitations: Each of over 5 donors carried dominant NKG2C+ clonotypes accounting for about 1.0-7.0% of CD8+ T cells.

With respect to this clonotype: The target antigen is unknown.

Germline V lookup: CDR1 SEHNR, CDR2 FQNEAQ (reference sequence). The CDR3 length is 14 residues. TCRdb re-called the 5' RACE reads, yielding one record per CDR3 amino acid sequence without DNA. This table holds about 150,000 distinct CDR3 sequences. Sequences were obtained from blood T cells: a sorted CD56 or NKG2C T cell subset, CD4+ or CD8+ T cells, or bulk PBMC T cells (not recorded which). The TCR sequence derives from a woman aged 45 to 65 in good health. This chain uses TRBV7-9 with TRBJ2-1; TCRdb's D gene call, TRBD1, goes unchecked for lack of DNA. The CDR3: CASSLDGRGNEQFF.